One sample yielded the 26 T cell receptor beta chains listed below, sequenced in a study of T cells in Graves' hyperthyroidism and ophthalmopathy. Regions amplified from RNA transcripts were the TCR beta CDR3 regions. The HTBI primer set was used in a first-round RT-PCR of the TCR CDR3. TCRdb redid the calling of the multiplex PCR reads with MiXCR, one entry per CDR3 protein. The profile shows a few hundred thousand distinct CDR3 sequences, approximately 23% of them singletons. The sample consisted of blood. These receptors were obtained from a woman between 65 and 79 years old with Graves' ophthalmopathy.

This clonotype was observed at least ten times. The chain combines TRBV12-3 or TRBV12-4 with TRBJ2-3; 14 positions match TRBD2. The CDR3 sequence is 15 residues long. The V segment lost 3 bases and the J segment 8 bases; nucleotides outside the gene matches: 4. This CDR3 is CASSLTSGRGGTQYF. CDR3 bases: TGTGCCAGCAGTTTGACTAGCGGGAGGGGTGGTACGCAGTATTTT.

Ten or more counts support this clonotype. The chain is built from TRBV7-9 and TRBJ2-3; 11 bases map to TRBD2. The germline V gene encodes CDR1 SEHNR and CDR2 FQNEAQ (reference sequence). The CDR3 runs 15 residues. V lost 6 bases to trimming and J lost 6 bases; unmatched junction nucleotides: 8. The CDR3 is CASRRLAGNSDTQYF. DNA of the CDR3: TGTGCCAGCAGGCGACTAGCGGGAAATTCTGATACGCAGTATTTT.

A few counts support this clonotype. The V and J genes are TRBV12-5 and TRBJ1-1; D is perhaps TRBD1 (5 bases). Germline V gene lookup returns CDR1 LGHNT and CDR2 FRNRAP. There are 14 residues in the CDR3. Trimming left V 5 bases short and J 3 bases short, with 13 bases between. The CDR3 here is CASGGGTSYTEAFF. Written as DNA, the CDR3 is TGTGCTAGTGGTGGAGGGACGTCGTACACTGAAGCTTTCTTT.

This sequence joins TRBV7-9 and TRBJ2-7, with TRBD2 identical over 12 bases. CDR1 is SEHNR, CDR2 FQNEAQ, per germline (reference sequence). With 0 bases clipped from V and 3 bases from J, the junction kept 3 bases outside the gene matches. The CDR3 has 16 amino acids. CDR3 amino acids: CASSLAGLAGNYEQYF. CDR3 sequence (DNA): TGTGCCAGCAGCTTAGCGGGACTAGCGGGTAACTACGAGCAGTACTTC. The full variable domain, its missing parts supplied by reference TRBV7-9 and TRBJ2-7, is DTGVSQNPRHKITKRGQNVTFRCDPISEHNRLYWYRQTLGQGPEFLTYFQNEAQLEKSRLLSDRFSAERPKGSFSTLEIQRTEQGDSAMYLCASSLAGLAGNYEQYFGPGTRLTVT.

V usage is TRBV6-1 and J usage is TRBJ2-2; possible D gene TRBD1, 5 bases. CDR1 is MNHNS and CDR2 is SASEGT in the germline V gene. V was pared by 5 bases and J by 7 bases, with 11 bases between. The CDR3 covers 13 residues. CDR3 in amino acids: CASSPKGFGELFF. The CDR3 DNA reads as TGTGCCAGCAGTCCGAAGGGGTTCGGGGAGCTGTTTTTT.

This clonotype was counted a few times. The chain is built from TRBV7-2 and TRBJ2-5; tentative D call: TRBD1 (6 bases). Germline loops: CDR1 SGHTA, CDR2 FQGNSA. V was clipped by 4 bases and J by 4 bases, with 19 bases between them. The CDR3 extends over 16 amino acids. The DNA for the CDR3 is TGTGCCAGCAGCTCGGTGGGGACAAGGGTGGGAGAGACCCAGTACTTC. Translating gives CASSSVGTRVGETQYF.

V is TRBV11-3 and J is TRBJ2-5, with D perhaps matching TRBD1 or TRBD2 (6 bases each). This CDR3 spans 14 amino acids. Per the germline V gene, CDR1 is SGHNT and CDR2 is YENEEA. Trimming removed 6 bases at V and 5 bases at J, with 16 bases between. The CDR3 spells CASRNTGAGETQYF. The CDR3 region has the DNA TGTGCCAGCAGGAACACGGGGGCAGGGGAGACCCAGTACTTC.

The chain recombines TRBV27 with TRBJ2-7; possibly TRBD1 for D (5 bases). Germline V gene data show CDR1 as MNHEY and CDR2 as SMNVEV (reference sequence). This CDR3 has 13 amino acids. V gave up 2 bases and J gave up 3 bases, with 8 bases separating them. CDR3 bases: TGTGCCAGCAGTTTAAGGGGCCACTACGAGCAGTACTTC. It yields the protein CASSLRGHYEQYF.

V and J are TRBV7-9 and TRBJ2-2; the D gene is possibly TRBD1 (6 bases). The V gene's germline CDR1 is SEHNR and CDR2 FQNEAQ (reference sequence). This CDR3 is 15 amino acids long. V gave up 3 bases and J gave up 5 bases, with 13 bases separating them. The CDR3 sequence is CASSFQRTATGELFF. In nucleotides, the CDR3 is TGTGCCAGCAGCTTCCAGCGGACAGCAACCGGGGAGCTGTTTTTT.

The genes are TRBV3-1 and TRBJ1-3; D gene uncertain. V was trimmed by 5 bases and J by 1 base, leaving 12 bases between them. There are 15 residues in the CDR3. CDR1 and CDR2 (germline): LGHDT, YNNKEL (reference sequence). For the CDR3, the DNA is TGTGCCAGCAGCTACGTCAAAGGGTCTGGAAACACCATATATTTT. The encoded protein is CASSYVKGSGNTIYF.

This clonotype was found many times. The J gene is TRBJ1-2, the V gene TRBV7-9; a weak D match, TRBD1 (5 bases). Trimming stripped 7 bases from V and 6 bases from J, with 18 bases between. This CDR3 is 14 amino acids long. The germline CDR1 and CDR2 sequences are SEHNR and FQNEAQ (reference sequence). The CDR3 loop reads CASTPLSGGDGYTF. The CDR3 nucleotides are TGTGCCAGCACCCCTCTAAGCGGGGGAGATGGCTACACCTTC.

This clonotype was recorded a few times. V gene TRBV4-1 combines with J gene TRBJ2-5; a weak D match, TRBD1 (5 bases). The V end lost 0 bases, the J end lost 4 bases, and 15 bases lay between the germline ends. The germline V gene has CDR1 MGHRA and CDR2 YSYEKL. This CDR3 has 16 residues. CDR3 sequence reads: CASSQEGNRNPETQYF. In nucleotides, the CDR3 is TGCGCCAGCAGCCAAGAAGGAAACAGGAACCCAGAGACCCAGTACTTC.

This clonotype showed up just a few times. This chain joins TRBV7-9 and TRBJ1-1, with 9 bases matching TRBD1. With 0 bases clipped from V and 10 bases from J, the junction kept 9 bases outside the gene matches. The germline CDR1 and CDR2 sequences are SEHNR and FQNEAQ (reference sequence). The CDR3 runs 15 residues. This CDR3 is CASSLAGTGLVGAFF. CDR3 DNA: TGTGCCAGCAGCTTAGCCGGGACAGGGCTTGTCGGAGCTTTCTTT.

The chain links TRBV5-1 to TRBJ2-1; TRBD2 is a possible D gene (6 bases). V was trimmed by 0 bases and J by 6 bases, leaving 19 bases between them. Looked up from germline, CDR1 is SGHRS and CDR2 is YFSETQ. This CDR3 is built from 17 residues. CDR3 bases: TGCGCCAGCAGCTTGGGGGGTACTAGCCCGAGGGGCAATGAGCAGTTCTTC. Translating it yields CASSLGGTSPRGNEQFF. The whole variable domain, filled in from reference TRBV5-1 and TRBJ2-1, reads KAGVTQTPRYLIKTRGQQVTLSCSPISGHRSVSWYQQTPGQGLQFLFEYFSETQRNKGNFPGRFSGRQFSNSRSEMNVSTLELGDSALYLCASSLGGTSPRGNEQFFGPGTRLTVL.

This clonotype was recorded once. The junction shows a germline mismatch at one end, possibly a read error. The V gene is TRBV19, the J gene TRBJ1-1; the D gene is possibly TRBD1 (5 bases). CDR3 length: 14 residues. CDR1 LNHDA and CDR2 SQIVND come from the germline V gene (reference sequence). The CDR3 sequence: CASSIPGPQAEVFF. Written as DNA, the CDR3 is TGTGCCAGTAGTATTCCGGGACCGCAGGCTGAAGTTTTCTTT.

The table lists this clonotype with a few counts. CDR3: CSVGIPGGTSTGELFF. CDR3 DNA sequence: TGCAGCGTTGGGATCCCTGGCGGGACGAGCACCGGGGAGCTGTTTTTT. V gene TRBV29-1 combines with J gene TRBJ2-2, with D maybe TRBD2 (6 bases). V lost 4 bases to trimming and J lost 4 bases, with 19 bases between them. The CDR3 extends over 16 amino acids. Looked up from germline, CDR1 is SQVTM and CDR2 is ANQGSEA.

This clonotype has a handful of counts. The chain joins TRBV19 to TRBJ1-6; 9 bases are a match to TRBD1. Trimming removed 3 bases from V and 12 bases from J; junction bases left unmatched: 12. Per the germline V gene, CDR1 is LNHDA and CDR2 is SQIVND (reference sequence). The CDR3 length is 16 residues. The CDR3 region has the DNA TGTGCCAGTAGTATGGGATCCGGGACAGGGAGTAAACCCCTCCACTTT. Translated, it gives CASSMGSGTGSKPLHF.

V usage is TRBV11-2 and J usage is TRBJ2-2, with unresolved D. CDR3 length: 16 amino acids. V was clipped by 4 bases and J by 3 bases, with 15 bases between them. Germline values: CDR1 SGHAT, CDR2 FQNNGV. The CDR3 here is CASSSFKGRHTGELFF. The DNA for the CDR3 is TGTGCCAGCAGCTCCTTTAAGGGTAGACACACCGGGGAGCTGTTTTTT.

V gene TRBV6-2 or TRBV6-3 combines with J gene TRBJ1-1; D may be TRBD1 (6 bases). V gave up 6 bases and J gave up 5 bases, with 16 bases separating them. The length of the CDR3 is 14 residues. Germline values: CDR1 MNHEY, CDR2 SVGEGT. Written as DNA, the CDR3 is TGTGCCAGCAGCCCGTTTGGGCAGGGGACTGAAGCTTTCTTT. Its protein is CASSPFGQGTEAFF.

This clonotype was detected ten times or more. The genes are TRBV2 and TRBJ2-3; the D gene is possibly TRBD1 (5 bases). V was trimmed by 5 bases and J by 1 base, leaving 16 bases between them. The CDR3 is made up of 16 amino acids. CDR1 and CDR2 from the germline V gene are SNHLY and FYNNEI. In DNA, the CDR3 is TGTGCCAGCAGTTGGGGCCGGAGAATCGGCACAGATACGCAGTATTTT. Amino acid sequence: CASSWGRRIGTDTQYF.

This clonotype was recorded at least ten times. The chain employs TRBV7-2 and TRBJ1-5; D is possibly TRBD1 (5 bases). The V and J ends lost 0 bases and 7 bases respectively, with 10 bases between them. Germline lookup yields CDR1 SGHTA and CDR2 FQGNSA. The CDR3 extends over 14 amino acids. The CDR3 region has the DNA TGTGCCAGCAGCTTAGCGGCCGGGGGACAGCCCCAGCATTTT. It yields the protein CASSLAAGGQPQHF.

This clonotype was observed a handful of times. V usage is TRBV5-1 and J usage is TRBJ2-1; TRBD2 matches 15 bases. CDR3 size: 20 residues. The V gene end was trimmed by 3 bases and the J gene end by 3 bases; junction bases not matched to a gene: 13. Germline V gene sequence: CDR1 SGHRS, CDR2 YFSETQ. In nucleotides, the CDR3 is TGCGCCAGCAGCTCCCGGACTAGCGGGAGGGCCGCAGGGTTCTACAATGAGCAGTTCTTC. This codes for CASSSRTSGRAAGFYNEQFF.

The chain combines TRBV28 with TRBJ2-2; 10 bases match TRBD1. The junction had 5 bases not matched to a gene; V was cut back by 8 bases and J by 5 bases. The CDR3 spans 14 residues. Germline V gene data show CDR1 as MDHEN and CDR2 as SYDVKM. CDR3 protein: CASGDRGRTGELFF. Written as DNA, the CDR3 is TGTGCCAGCGGGGACAGGGGTAGAACCGGGGAGCTGTTTTTT.

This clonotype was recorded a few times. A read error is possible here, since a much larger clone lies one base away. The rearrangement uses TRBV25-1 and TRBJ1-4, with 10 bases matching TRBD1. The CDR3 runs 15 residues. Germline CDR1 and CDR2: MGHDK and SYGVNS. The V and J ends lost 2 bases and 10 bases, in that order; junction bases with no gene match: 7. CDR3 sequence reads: CASSEAGQGRGKLFF. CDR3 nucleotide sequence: TGTGCCAGCAGTGAAGCGGGACAGGGGAGGGGAAAACTGTTTTTT.

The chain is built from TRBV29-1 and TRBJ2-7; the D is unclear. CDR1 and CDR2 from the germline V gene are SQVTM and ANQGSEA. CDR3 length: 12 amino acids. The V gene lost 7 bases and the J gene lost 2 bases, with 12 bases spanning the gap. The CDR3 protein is CSGWVAPYEQYF. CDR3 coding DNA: TGCAGCGGGTGGGTAGCCCCCTACGAGCAGTACTTC.

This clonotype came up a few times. CDR3 protein: CASSQGAKNSPLHF. The CDR3 coding sequence is TGTGCCAGCAGCCAGGGGGCTAAGAATTCACCCCTCCACTTT. V and J are TRBV11-3 and TRBJ1-6; 8 bases match TRBD1. Per germline, CDR1 SGHNT and CDR2 YENEEA. Germline trimming cut 5 bases from V and 7 bases from J; bases unmatched to any gene: 4. The CDR3 length is 14 residues.